This note documents a single T cell receptor beta chain sequence. Its antigen remains unidentified. This record belongs to a study of shared clonotypes between healthy human individuals. Notes on the study in general: A handful of donors showed sharing of roughly 5% of naive CD4 clonotypes.

TCRdb's copy holds only in-frame clones and misses some; the assay was immunoSEQ multiplex PCR. Among more than 850,000 clones, about 84% were seen once, and the ten largest hold 0.52%. The specimen was memory CD4+ T cells from PBMCs. The subset: CD45RA-negative fraction. The receptor was isolated from a man younger than 35 in good health. Some clones in this sample may be carry-over from other donors' samples.

CDR3 coding DNA: TGTGCCAGCAGCGCAAATACAGGGGCCGACACTGAAGCTTTCTTT. Its protein is CASSANTGADTEAFF. The V call is TRBV7-3, the J call TRBJ1-1, with TRBD1 matching 7 bases. Unmatched junction bases numbered 9, after V lost 5 bases and J lost 3 bases. This CDR3 region has 15 residues. Per germline, CDR1 SGHTA and CDR2 FQGTGA.